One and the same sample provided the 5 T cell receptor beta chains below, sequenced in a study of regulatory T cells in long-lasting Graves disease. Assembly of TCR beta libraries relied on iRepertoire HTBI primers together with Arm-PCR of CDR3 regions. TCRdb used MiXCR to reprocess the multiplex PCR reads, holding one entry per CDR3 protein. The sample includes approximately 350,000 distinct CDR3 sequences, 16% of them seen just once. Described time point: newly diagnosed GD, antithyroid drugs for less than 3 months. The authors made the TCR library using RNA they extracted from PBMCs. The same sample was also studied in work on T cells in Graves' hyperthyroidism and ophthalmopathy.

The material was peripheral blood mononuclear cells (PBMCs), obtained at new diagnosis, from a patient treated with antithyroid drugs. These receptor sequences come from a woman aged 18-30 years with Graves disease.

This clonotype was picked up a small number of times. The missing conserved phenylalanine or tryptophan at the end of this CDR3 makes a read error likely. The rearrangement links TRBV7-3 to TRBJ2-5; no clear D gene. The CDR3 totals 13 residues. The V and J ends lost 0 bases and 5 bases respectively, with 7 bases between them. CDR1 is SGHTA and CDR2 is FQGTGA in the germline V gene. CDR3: CASSLTFHETQYL. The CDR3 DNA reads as TGTGCCAGCAGCTTAACGTTTCACGAGACCCAGTACCTC.

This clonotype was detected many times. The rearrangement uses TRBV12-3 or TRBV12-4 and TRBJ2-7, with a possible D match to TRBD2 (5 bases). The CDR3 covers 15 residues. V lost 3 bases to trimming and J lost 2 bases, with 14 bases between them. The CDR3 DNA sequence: TGTGCCAGCAGTTTGGCCCGGGGTCCGACCTACGAGCAGTACTTC. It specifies CASSLARGPTYEQYF.

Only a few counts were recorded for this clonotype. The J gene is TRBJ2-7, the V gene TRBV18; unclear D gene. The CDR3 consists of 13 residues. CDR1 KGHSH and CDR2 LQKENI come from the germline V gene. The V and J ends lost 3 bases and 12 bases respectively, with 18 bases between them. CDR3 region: CASSPQDGSRRYF. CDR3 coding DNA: TGTGCCAGCTCACCCCAGGACGGAAGCCGGCGGTACTTC.

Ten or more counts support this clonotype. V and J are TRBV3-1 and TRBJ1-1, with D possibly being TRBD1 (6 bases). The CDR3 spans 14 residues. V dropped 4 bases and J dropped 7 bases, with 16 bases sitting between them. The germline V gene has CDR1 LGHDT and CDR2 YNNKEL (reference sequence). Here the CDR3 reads CASSRQPQGREAFF. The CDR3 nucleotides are TGTGCCAGCAGCCGACAACCACAGGGTCGTGAAGCTTTCTTT.

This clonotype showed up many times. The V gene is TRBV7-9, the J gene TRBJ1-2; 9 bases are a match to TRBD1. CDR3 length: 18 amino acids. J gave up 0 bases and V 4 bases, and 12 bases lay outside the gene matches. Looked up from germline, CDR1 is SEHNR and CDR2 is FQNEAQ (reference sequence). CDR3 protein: CASSSTKGQGFSNYGYTF. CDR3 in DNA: TGTGCCAGCAGCTCAACTAAAGGACAGGGGTTTTCTAACTATGGCTACACCTTC.